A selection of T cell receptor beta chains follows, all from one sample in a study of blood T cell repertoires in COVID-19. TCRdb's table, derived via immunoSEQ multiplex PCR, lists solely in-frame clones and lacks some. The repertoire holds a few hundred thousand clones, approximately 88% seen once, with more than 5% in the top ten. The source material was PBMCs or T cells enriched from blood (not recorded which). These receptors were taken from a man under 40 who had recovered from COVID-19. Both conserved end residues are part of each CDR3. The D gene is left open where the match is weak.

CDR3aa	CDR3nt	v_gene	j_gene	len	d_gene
CSASGTGSPTGQYF	TGCAGTGCTAGTGGGACAGGGTCCCCCACTGGGCAGTATTTT	TRBV20-1	TRBJ2-3	14	TRBD1
CAIKDTSWTYEQYF	TGTGCCATCAAGGACACTAGCTGGACCTACGAGCAGTACTTC	TRBV10-3	TRBJ2-7	14	-
CASSPFPDSLGTDTQYF	TGTGCCAGCAGTCCCTTCCCTGACAGTTTGGGCACAGATACGCAGTATTTT	TRBV28	TRBJ2-3	17	-
CATSWRGGTYNEQFF	TGTGCCACCAGTTGGCGGGGGGGGACCTACAATGAGCAGTTCTTC	TRBV24-1	TRBJ2-1	15	TRBD2
CASSLGGASGYEQYF	TGTGCCAGCAGCCTCGGGGGGGCATCTGGTTACGAGCAGTACTTC	TRBV7-2	TRBJ2-7	15	TRBD2
CASSEAGVGEQFF	TGTGCCAGCAGTGAAGCAGGGGTAGGTGAGCAGTTCTTC	TRBV6-1	TRBJ2-1	13	-
CASSPQEVRASGNTIYF	TGTGCCAGCAGCCCCCAGGAGGTCCGCGCGTCCGGAAACACCATATATTTT	TRBV9	TRBJ1-3	17	-
CASSQADRDNSPLHF	TGTGCCAGCAGCCAAGCAGACAGGGATAATTCACCCCTCCACTTT	TRBV5-6	TRBJ1-6	15	TRBD1
CASSQEAPRAGYTGELFF	TGCGCCAGCAGCCAAGAAGCCCCAAGGGCAGGGTACACCGGGGAGCTGTTTTTT	TRBV4-1	TRBJ2-2	18	-
CASSGQPMKELFF	TGTGCCAGCAGTGGACAGCCTATGAAGGAACTGTTTTTT	TRBV2	TRBJ1-4	13	-
CASSSLSAYEQYF	TGTGCCAGCAGTTCCCTTTCAGCCTACGAGCAGTACTTC	TRBV27	TRBJ2-7	13	-